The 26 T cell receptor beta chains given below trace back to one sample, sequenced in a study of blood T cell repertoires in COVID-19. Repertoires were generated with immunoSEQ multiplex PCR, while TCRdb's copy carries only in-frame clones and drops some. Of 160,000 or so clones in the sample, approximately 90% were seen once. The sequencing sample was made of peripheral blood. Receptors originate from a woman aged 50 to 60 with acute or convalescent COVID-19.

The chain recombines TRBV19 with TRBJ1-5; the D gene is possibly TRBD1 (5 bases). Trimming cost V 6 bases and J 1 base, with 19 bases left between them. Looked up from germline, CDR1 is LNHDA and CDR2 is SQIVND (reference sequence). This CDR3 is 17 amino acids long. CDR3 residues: CASSPAQGGWSNQPQHF. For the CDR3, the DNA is TGTGCCAGTAGCCCCGCCCAGGGCGGTTGGAGCAATCAGCCCCAGCATTTT. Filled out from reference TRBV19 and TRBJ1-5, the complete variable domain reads DGGITQSPKYLFRKEGQNVTLSCEQNLNHDAMYWYRQDPGQGLRLIYYSQIVNDFQKGDIAEGYSVSREKKESFPLTVTSAQKNPTAFYLCASSPAQGGWSNQPQHFGDGTRLSIL.

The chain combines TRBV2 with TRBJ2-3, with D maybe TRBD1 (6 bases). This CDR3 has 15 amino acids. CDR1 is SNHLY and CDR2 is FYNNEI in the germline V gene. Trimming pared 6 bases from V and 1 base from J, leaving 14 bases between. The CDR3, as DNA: TGTGCCAGCAGCCTACAGGGTTGGGGCACAGATACGCAGTATTTT. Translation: CASSLQGWGTDTQYF. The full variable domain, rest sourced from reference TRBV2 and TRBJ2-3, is EPEVTQTPSHQVTQMGQEVILRCVPISNHLYFYWYRQILGQKVEFLVSFYNNEISEKSEIFDDQFSVERPDGSNFTLKIRSTKLEDSAMYFCASSLQGWGTDTQYFGPGTRLTVL.

CDR3 sequence: CATRGANYEQYF. DNA of the CDR3: TGTGCCACCAGAGGAGCAAACTACGAGCAGTACTTC. The V gene is TRBV24-1, the J gene TRBJ2-7; no reliable D call. Per germline, CDR1 KGHDR and CDR2 SFDVKD. Trimming removed 7 bases at V and 3 bases at J, with 9 bases between. The CDR3 consists of 12 residues.

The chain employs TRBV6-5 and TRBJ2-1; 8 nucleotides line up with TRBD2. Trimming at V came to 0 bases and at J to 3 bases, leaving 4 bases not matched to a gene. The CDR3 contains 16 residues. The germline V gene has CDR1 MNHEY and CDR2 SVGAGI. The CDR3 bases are TGTGCCAGCAGTTACTCGTCCGGGGGGGTCTACAATGAGCAGTTCTTC. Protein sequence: CASSYSSGGVYNEQFF.

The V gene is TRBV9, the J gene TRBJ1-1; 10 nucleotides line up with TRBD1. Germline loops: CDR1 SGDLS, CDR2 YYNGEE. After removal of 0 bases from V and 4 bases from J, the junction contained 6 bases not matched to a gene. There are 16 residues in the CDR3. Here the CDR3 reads CASSVAYGTGATEAFF. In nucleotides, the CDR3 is TGTGCCAGCAGCGTAGCTTATGGGACAGGGGCCACTGAAGCTTTCTTT.

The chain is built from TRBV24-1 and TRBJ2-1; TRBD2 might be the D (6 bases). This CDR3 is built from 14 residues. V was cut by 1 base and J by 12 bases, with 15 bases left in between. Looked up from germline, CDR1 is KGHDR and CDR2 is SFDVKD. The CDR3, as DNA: TGTGCCACCAGTGATTTTCGAGCGGGTTCTAGGCAGTTCTTC. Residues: CATSDFRAGSRQFF.

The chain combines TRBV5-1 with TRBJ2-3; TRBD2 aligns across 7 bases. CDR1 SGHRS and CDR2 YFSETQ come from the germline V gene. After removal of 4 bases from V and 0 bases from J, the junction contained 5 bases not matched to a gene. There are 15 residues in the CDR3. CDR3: CASSPSGESTDTQYF. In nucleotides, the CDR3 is TGCGCCAGCAGCCCTAGCGGAGAAAGCACAGATACGCAGTATTTT.

As DNA, the CDR3 is TGTGCCAGCAGTATCGGGGGGGGCGTAGGCTACACCTTC. Translating gives CASSIGGGVGYTF. V gene TRBV2 combines with J gene TRBJ1-2; D might be TRBD1 (6 bases). Germline CDR1 SNHLY, CDR2 FYNNEI. V lost 5 bases, J lost 8 bases, and 15 bases lay in between. The CDR3 is 13 amino acids.

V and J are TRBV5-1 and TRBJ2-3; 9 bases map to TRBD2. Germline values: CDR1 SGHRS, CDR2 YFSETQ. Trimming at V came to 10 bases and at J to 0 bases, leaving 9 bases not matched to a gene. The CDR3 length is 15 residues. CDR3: CAHPRAGGSTDTQYF. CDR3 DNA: TGCGCCCACCCCCGGGCGGGAGGGAGCACAGATACGCAGTATTTT. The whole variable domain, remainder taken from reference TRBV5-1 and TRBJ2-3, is KAGVTQTPRYLIKTRGQQVTLSCSPISGHRSVSWYQQTPGQGLQFLFEYFSETQRNKGNFPGRFSGRQFSNSRSEMNVSTLELGDSALYLCAHPRAGGSTDTQYFGPGTRLTVL.

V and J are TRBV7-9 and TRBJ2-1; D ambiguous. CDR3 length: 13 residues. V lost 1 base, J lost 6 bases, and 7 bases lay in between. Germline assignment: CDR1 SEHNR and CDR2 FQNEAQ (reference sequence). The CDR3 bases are TGTGCCAGCAGCTTAGGGGCTGCCAATGAGCAGTTCTTC. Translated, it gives CASSLGAANEQFF.

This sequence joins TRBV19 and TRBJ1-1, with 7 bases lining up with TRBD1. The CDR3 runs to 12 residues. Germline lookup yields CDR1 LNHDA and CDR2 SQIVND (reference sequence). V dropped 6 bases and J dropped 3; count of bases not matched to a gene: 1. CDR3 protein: CASRQGHTEAFF. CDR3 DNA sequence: TGTGCCAGTAGACAGGGGCACACTGAAGCTTTCTTT.

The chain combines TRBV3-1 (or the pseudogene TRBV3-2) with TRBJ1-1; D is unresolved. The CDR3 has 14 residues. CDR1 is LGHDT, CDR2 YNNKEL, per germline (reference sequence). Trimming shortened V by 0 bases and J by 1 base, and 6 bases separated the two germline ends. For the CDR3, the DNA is TGTGCCAGCAGCCAAGATTACGGGAACACTGAAGCTTTCTTT. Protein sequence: CASSQDYGNTEAFF.

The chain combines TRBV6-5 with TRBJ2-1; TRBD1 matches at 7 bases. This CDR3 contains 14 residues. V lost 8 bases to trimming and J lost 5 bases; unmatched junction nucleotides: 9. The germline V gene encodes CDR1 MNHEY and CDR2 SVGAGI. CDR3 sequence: CASSTGTVNNEQFF. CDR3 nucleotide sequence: TGTGCCAGCTCCACCGGGACAGTAAACAATGAGCAGTTCTTC.

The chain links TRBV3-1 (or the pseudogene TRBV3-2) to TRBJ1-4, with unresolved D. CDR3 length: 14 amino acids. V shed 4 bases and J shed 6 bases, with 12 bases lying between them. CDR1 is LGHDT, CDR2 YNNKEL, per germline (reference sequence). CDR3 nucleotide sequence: TGTGCCAGCAGCCCAGGATTTAAGGATGAAAAACTGTTTTTT. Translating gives CASSPGFKDEKLFF.

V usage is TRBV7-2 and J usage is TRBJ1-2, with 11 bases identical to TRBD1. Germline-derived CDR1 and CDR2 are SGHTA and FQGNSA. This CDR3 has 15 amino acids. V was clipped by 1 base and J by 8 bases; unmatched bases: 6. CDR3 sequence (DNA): TGTGCCAGCAGCTTAGTCGGACAGGGGGCGCAGGGCTACACCTTC. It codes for CASSLVGQGAQGYTF.

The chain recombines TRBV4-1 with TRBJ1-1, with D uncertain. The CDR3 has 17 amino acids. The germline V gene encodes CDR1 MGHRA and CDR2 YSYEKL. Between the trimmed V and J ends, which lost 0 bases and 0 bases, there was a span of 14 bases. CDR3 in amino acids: CASSQDFWRSMNTEAFF. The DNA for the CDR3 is TGCGCCAGCAGCCAAGATTTTTGGCGGTCCATGAACACTGAAGCTTTCTTT.

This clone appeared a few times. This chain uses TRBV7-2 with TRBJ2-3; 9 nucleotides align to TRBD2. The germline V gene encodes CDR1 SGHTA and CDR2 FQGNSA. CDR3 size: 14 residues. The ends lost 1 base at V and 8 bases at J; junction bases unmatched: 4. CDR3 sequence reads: CASSLETSGPTQYF. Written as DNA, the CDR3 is TGTGCCAGCAGCTTAGAAACTAGCGGGCCTACGCAGTATTTT.

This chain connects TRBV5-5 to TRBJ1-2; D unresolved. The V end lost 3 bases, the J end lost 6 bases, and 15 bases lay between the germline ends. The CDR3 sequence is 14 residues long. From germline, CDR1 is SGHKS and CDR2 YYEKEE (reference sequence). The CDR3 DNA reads TGTGCCAGCAGCTCATCAAATCCCTCGGATGGCTACACCTTC. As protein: CASSSSNPSDGYTF.

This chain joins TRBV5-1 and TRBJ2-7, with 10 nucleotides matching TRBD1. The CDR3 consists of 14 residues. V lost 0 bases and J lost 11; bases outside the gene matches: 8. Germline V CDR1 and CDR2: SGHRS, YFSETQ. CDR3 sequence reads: CASSLAEDRGKEYF. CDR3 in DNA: TGCGCCAGCAGCTTGGCCGAGGACAGGGGGAAGGAGTACTTC.

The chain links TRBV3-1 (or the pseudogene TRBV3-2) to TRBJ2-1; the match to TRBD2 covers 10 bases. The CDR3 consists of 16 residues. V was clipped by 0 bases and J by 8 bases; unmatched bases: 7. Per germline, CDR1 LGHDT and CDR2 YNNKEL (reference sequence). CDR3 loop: CASSQELALAGDEQFF. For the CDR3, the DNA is TGTGCCAGCAGCCAAGAGCTGGCTCTAGCGGGGGATGAGCAGTTCTTC.

The CDR3 DNA is TGTGCCAGCAGCGCGAGGACAGTCGCGAACACCGGGGAGCTGTTTTTT. Its protein product is CASSARTVANTGELFF. The J gene is TRBJ2-2, the V gene TRBV11-2; tentative D call: TRBD1 (6 bases). Trimming shortened V by 5 bases and J by 0 bases, and 13 bases separated the two germline ends. CDR1 is SGHAT, CDR2 FQNNGV, per germline. This CDR3 is built from 16 residues.

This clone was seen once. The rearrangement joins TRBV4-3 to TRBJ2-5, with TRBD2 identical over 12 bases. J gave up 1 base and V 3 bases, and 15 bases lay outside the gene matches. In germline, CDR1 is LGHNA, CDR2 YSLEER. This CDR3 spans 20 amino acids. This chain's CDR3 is CASSQGRGLAGTLAQETQYF. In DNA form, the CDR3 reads TGCGCCAGCAGCCAGGGCAGAGGACTAGCGGGAACTCTAGCCCAAGAGACCCAGTACTTC.

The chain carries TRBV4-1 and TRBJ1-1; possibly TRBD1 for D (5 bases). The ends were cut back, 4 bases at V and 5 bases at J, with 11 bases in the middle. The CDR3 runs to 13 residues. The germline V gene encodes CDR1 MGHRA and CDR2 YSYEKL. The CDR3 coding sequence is TGCGCCAGCAGCCGTCAGGAGGGGACTGAAGCTTTCTTT. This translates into CASSRQEGTEAFF.

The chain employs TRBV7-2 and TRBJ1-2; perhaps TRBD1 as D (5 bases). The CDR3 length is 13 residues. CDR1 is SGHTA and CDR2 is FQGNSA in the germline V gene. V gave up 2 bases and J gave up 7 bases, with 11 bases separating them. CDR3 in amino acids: CASSLSAGGGYTF. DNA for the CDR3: TGTGCCAGCAGCTTATCGGCCGGGGGTGGCTACACCTTC.

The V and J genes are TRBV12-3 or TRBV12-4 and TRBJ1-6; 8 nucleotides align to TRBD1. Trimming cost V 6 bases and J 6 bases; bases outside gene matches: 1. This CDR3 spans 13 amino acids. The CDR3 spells CASRGQGNSPLHF. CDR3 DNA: TGTGCCAGCAGAGGACAGGGTAATTCACCCCTCCACTTT.

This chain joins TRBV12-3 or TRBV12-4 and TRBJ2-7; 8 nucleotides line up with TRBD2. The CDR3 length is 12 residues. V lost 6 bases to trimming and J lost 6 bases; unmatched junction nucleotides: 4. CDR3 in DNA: TGTGCCAGCAGCGGACTAGCCCGCGAGCAGTACTTC. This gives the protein CASSGLAREQYF.